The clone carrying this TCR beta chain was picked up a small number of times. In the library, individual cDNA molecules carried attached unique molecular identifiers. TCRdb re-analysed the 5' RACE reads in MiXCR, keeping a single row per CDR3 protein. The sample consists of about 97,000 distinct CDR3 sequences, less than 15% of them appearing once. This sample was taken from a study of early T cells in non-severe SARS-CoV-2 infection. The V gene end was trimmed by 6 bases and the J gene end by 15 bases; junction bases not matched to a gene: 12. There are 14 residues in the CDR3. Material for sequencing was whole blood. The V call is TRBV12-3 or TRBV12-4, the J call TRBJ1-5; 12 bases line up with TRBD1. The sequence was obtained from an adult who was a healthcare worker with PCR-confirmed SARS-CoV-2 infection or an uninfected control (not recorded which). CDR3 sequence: CASSVTGTGGLPHF. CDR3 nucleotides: TGTGCCAGCAGCGTTACCGGGACAGGGGGCCTTCCGCATTTT.